The 25 T cell receptor beta chains reported below all come from one sample, sequenced in a study of T cells in tuberculosis (dated 2018 in TCRdb). What this sample's time point label stands for: new active TB diagnosis, blood taken before or within 7 days of starting treatment. Libraries were prepared through the immunoSEQ multiplex PCR assay. TCRdb limited this immuneACCESS table to in-frame rearrangements with V and J called. A share of clones is missing; checked studies link under half to unresolved V genes, and the rest is unexplained. The sample table contains about 53,000 clones; only one count was recorded for nearly 95% of them. Around 1.4% of the sample comes from the top ten. The specimen was PBMCs, collected at tuberculosis diagnosis. All receptors derive from an adult with tuberculosis.

This clone occurred once. CDR3 sequence: CASSSTGVTEAFF. The DNA for the CDR3 is TGTGCCAGCAGTTCCACAGGGGTCACTGAAGCTTTCTTT. The chain uses TRBV2 and TRBJ1-1, with 7 bases aligning to TRBD1. The V and J ends lost 5 bases and 4 bases, in that order; junction bases with no gene match: 4. CDR3 length: 13 amino acids. Germline CDR1 is SNHLY and CDR2 is FYNNEI.

This sequence joins TRBV7-9 and TRBJ1-4; D possibly corresponds to TRBD1 (6 bases). The CDR3 covers 15 residues. Germline V CDR1 and CDR2: SEHNR, FQNEAQ (reference sequence). V was clipped by 5 bases and J by 6 bases, with 16 bases between them. CDR3 in amino acids: CASSPGTPGDEKLFF. The CDR3 DNA is TGTGCCAGCAGCCCCGGGACACCCGGAGATGAAAAACTGTTTTTT.

The rearrangement links TRBV15 to TRBJ2-1; D gene unclear. Trimming pared 1 base from V and 2 bases from J, leaving 9 bases between. CDR1 is LNHNV and CDR2 is YYDKDF in the germline V gene (reference sequence). CDR3 size: 15 residues. The CDR3 sequence is CATSRVGSTYNEQFF. CDR3 coding DNA: TGTGCCACCAGCAGAGTGGGCAGCACCTACAATGAGCAGTTCTTC.

The chain couples TRBV5-6 to TRBJ2-3; D is undetermined. Germline CDR1 reads SGHDT; CDR2 reads YYEEEE. V lost 2 bases, J lost 0 bases, and 7 bases lay in between. This CDR3 contains 14 residues. The CDR3 reads CASSFPRSTDTQYF. CDR3 DNA: TGTGCCAGCAGCTTTCCCAGAAGCACAGATACGCAGTATTTT.

The chain has TRBV27 and TRBJ2-3, with 10 bases matching TRBD2. The CDR3 is 16 amino acids. Per germline, CDR1 MNHEY and CDR2 SMNVEV (reference sequence). With 5 bases clipped from V and 1 base from J, the junction kept 6 bases outside the gene matches. This CDR3 reads CASSILGTSGTDTQYF. CDR3 nucleotides: TGTGCCAGCAGTATACTAGGGACTAGCGGCACAGATACGCAGTATTTT.

The chain carries TRBV9 and TRBJ1-1; tentative D call: TRBD1 (6 bases). V was pared by 4 bases and J by 8 bases, with 12 bases between. CDR3 length: 12 residues. Germline values: CDR1 SGDLS, CDR2 YYNGEE. CDR3 DNA: TGTGCCAGCAGCACACAGGGTACGGAAGCTTTCTTT. Its protein is CASSTQGTEAFF.

CDR3: CAKRQGMNTEAFF. CDR3 nucleotide sequence: TGTGCCAAGAGACAGGGGATGAACACTGAAGCTTTCTTT. The rearrangement uses TRBV10-3 and TRBJ1-1; 8 bases line up with TRBD1. The CDR3 contains 13 residues. Germline CDR1 ENHRY, CDR2 SYGVKD. V lost 10 bases, J lost 0 bases, and 4 bases stayed unmatched.

V and J are TRBV27 and TRBJ2-7, with 9 nucleotides matching TRBD2. Germline loops: CDR1 MNHEY, CDR2 SMNVEV (reference sequence). V trimming: 2 bases; J trimming: 3 bases; junction bases outside the gene matches: 5. This CDR3 spans 15 amino acids. The CDR3 here is CASSLQGGRDYEQYF. The CDR3 DNA reads TGTGCCAGCAGTTTACAGGGCGGGAGGGACTACGAGCAGTACTTC.

The chain has TRBV30 and TRBJ2-2; D is unresolved. The length of the CDR3 is 16 residues. Looked up from germline, CDR1 is GTSNPN and CDR2 is SVGIG (reference sequence). The V gene lost 5 bases and the J gene lost 6 bases, with 22 bases spanning the gap. The CDR3 DNA reads as TGTGCCTGGGGTTCCCTTTCTAGGAGTCGCGCCGGGGAGCTGTTTTTT. It translates to CAWGSLSRSRAGELFF.

The J gene is TRBJ1-1, the V gene TRBV9, with D maybe TRBD1 (5 bases). V was clipped by 0 bases and J by 1 base, with 10 bases between them. Germline V CDR1 and CDR2: SGDLS, YYNGEE. This CDR3 contains 15 residues. The chain's CDR3 is CASSVAWDSNTEAFF. The CDR3 bases are TGTGCCAGCAGCGTAGCCTGGGACTCGAACACTGAAGCTTTCTTT.

This clone was picked up a small number of times. Additional DNA sequences in this sample encode the identical CDR3. The rearrangement uses TRBV7-9 and TRBJ1-5; the D is unclear. Germline CDR1 SEHNR, CDR2 FQNEAQ (reference sequence). V was cut by 5 bases and J by 0 bases, with 8 bases left in between. The CDR3 spans 14 residues. As DNA, the CDR3 is TGTGCCAGCAGCCCAGGTAATAGCAATCAGCCCCAGCATTTT. Protein: CASSPGNSNQPQHF.

The chain combines TRBV30 with TRBJ2-7, with 7 positions matching TRBD2. V lost 1 base, J lost 6 bases, and 3 bases stayed unmatched. The CDR3 sequence is 12 residues long. Per germline, CDR1 GTSNPN and CDR2 SVGIG (reference sequence). The CDR3 sequence: CAWSGWGGEQYF. Written as DNA, the CDR3 is TGTGCCTGGAGTGGGTGGGGGGGCGAGCAGTACTTC. Supplemented by reference TRBV30 and TRBJ2-7, the full variable domain reads SQTIHQWPATLVQPVGSPLSLECTVEGTSNPNLYWYRQAAGRGLQLLFYSVGIGQISSEVPQNLSASRPQDRQFILSSKKLLLSDSGFYLCAWSGWGGEQYFGPGTRLTVT.

The rearrangement uses TRBV6-5 and TRBJ2-1, with TRBD2 matching over 7 bases. Looked up from germline, CDR1 is MNHEY and CDR2 is SVGAGI. The CDR3 is 13 residues long. The J segment lost 9 bases and the V segment lost 11 bases, leaving 13 bases of the junction unmatched. CDR3 sequence (DNA): TGTGCCTGCCGGACTAGGAGCTTACGTGAGCAGTTCTTC. It translates to CACRTRSLREQFF.

The V call is TRBV10-1, the J call TRBJ2-3, with D unresolved. The CDR3 has 12 residues. The germline V and J ends were trimmed by 6 bases and 3 bases, with 7 bases remaining between them. Germline-derived CDR1 and CDR2 are WNHNN and SYGVQD (reference sequence). Here the CDR3 DNA reads TGCGCCAGCAGATTTACTACAGATACGCAGTATTTT. Protein sequence: CASRFTTDTQYF.

The chain carries TRBV27 and TRBJ2-3; 14 bases are shared with TRBD2. There are 17 residues in the CDR3. Germline CDR1 and CDR2: MNHEY and SMNVEV (reference sequence). With V trimmed by 6 bases and J by 5 bases, 10 bases remained unmatched. The CDR3 nucleotides read TGTGCCAGCAGAACTAACTTGGGACTAGCGGGAGTAGATACGCAGTATTTT. It yields the protein CASRTNLGLAGVDTQYF.

The rearrangement uses TRBV28 and TRBJ2-7, with D possibly being TRBD1 (8 bases). The CDR3 extends over 15 amino acids. Germline lookup yields CDR1 MDHEN and CDR2 SYDVKM. V lost 6 bases and J lost 5, with 20 bases in between. CDR3 loop: CASREQGGSRDEQYF. The DNA of the CDR3 is TGTGCCAGCAGAGAACAGGGGGGGAGTCGGGACGAGCAGTACTTC. Complete variable domain (other parts from reference TRBV28 and TRBJ2-7): DVKVTQSSRYLVKRTGEKVFLECVQDMDHENMFWYRQDPGLGLRLIYFSYDVKMKEKGDIPEGYSVSREKKERFSLILESASTNQTSMYLCASREQGGSRDEQYFGPGTRLTVT.

The DNA of the CDR3 is TGTGCCAGCACTACGACAGGAGACCGAATCATTCAGTACTTC. It is translated as CASTTTGDRIIQYF. The J gene is TRBJ2-4, the V gene TRBV19, with D tentatively TRBD1 (6 bases). Looked up from germline, CDR1 is LNHDA and CDR2 is SQIVND (reference sequence). V was shortened by 9 bases and J by 9 bases, with 21 bases between the two germline ends. The CDR3 consists of 14 residues.

The rearrangement links TRBV7-9 to TRBJ2-7; 8 bases agree with TRBD2. This CDR3 spans 16 amino acids. Germline V gene sequence: CDR1 SEHNR, CDR2 FQNEAQ (reference sequence). V was pared by 3 bases and J by 0 bases, with 7 bases of the junction left unmatched. Written as DNA, the CDR3 is TGTGCCAGCAGCTTCGGGCCCGGACTAGCCTCCTACGAGCAGTACTTC. Its translation: CASSFGPGLASYEQYF. Together with reference TRBV7-9 and TRBJ2-7, the CDR3 gives the full variable domain: DTGVSQNPRHKITKRGQNVTFRCDPISEHNRLYWYRQTLGQGPEFLTYFQNEAQLEKSRLLSDRFSAERPKGSFSTLEIQRTEQGDSAMYLCASSFGPGLASYEQYFGPGTRLTVT.

The V and J genes are TRBV28 and TRBJ2-7; TRBD2 agrees at 11 bases. With 9 bases clipped from V and 6 bases from J, the junction kept 7 bases outside the gene matches. Germline CDR1 reads MDHEN; CDR2 reads SYDVKM. The CDR3 sequence is 13 residues long. The CDR3 DNA reads TGTGCCAGTAAGACTAGCGGGAATCTCGAGCAGTACTTC. It codes for CASKTSGNLEQYF.

The chain combines TRBV9 with TRBJ2-5; the D gene is possibly TRBD1 (6 bases). Trimming took 4 bases from V and 1 from J, leaving 11 bases between them. The CDR3 sequence is 14 residues long. Germline CDR1 and CDR2: SGDLS and YYNGEE. The CDR3 sequence: CASSPGQPQETQYF. The CDR3 coding sequence is TGTGCCAGCAGCCCGGGACAACCCCAAGAGACCCAGTACTTC.

This chain links TRBV10-1 with TRBJ1-1; perhaps TRBD1 as D (5 bases). Germline CDR1 WNHNN, CDR2 SYGVQD (reference sequence). The V gene lost 0 bases and the J gene lost 6 bases, with 8 bases spanning the gap. The CDR3 extends over 13 amino acids. The CDR3 region has the DNA TGCGCCAGCAGTGAGTCGGGAGGGGCTGAAGCTTTCTTT. It encodes CASSESGGAEAFF.

CDR3 residues: CASSLRAKRTADTQYF. CDR3 nucleotides: TGTGCCAGCAGTTTGAGGGCGAAAAGAACCGCGGATACGCAGTATTTT. The genes are TRBV27 and TRBJ2-3; D is possibly TRBD2 (5 bases). Trimming removed 3 bases from V and 6 bases from J, with 19 bases in between. CDR3 size: 16 residues. Germline V gives CDR1 MNHEY, CDR2 SMNVEV (reference sequence).

This chain connects TRBV11-2 to TRBJ2-1; TRBD2 agrees at 13 bases. Germline V CDR1 and CDR2: SGHAT, FQNNGV. The ends lost 6 bases at V and 6 bases at J; junction bases unmatched: 5. The CDR3 length is 15 residues. CDR3 bases: TGTGCCAGCAGAGGGACTAGCGGGAAGTTCAATGAGCAGTTCTTC. This sequence encodes CASRGTSGKFNEQFF.

The chain couples TRBV4-1 to TRBJ2-7; 8 bases align to TRBD1. CDR3 length equals 16 residues. Germline-derived CDR1 and CDR2 are MGHRA and YSYEKL. V dropped 1 base and J dropped 5; count of bases not matched to a gene: 10. CDR3 DNA sequence: TGCGCCAGCAGCCAAGGGGCAGGGGGCAAAAAAAACGAGCAGTACTTC. Its protein product is CASSQGAGGKKNEQYF.

The chain employs TRBV27 and TRBJ2-7; weak D call: TRBD2 (6 bases). Looked up from germline, CDR1 is MNHEY and CDR2 is SMNVEV (reference sequence). With 6 bases removed from V and 9 bases from J, the gap between germline ends came to 21 bases. This CDR3 is built from 14 residues. The CDR3: CASSPTQRGTAQYF. For the CDR3, the DNA is TGTGCCAGCAGCCCTACCCAACGGGGGACGGCGCAGTACTTC.